The 10 T cell receptor beta chains reported below all come from one sample, sequenced in a study of cytomegalovirus exposure and HLA in healthy donors. A multiplex PCR was run with 60 Vbeta primers and 13 Jbeta primers. Profiled with immunoSEQ multiplex PCR; TCRdb holds only in-frame clones, not every one. The table shows 50,000 to 70,000 clones, with around 80% occurring only once. What was sequenced was PBMCs. The receptors come from a girl under 18 in good health and CMV-seropositive.

This clone was found a few times. V and J are TRBV5-1 and TRBJ2-7; perhaps TRBD1 as D (6 bases). Trimming took off 0 bases at V and 4 bases at J, with 11 bases between the two ends. The CDR3 covers 14 residues. Germline V lookup: CDR1 SGHRS, CDR2 YFSETQ. In DNA, the CDR3 is TGCGCCAGCAGCTTGGTGGGGGCCTATTACGAGCAGTACTTC. It encodes CASSLVGAYYEQYF.

In this sample, this clone turned up once. This chain uses TRBV7-6 with TRBJ2-1, with TRBD2 as a possible D gene (5 bases). CDR3 size: 14 residues. Trimming removed 4 bases at V and 7 bases at J, with 14 bases between. Germline CDR1 reads SGHVS; CDR2 reads FNYEAQ. Here the CDR3 reads CASSSRVLENEQFF. The CDR3 DNA reads TGTGCCAGCAGCTCTAGGGTACTAGAAAATGAGCAGTTCTTC.

This clone was seen just once. This chain uses TRBV19 with TRBJ2-7; D is possibly TRBD2 (6 bases). The CDR3 is 11 residues long. The V and J ends lost 9 bases and 2 bases respectively, with 8 bases between them. Germline CDR1 reads LNHDA; CDR2 reads SQIVND (reference sequence). CDR3 in amino acids: CASGGPYEQYF. The CDR3, as DNA: TGTGCCAGCGGGGGTCCCTACGAGCAGTACTTC.

V usage is TRBV30 and J usage is TRBJ2-2; D is uncertain. In germline, CDR1 is GTSNPN, CDR2 SVGIG (reference sequence). V shed 2 bases and J shed 3 bases, with 7 bases lying between them. The CDR3 is made up of 13 amino acids. CDR3 DNA sequence: TGTGCCTGGAGTCCCCCCTACACCGGGGAGCTGTTTTTT. It is translated as CAWSPPYTGELFF. Looking up the rest from reference TRBV30 and TRBJ2-2 gives the full variable domain: SQTIHQWPATLVQPVGSPLSLECTVEGTSNPNLYWYRQAAGRGLQLLFYSVGIGQISSEVPQNLSASRPQDRQFILSSKKLLLSDSGFYLCAWSPPYTGELFFGEGSRLTVL.

The V gene is TRBV5-1, the J gene TRBJ2-2; D remains ambiguous. The CDR3 sequence is 11 residues long. Between the trimmed V and J ends, which lost 1 base and 8 bases, there was a span of 3 bases. Germline-derived CDR1 and CDR2 are SGHRS and YFSETQ. The CDR3 spells CASSLLGELFF. The CDR3 bases are TGCGCCAGCAGCTTGCTGGGGGAGCTGTTTTTT.

The genes are TRBV29-1 and TRBJ1-1, with D perhaps matching TRBD1 (5 bases). This CDR3 has 14 amino acids. From germline, CDR1 is SQVTM and CDR2 ANQGSEA. The ends were cut back, 3 bases at V and 5 bases at J, with 16 bases in the middle. In DNA, the CDR3 is TGCAGCGTTGACGCCCATCCAGGGCTTACTGAAGCTTTCTTT. As protein: CSVDAHPGLTEAFF.

V is TRBV5-4 and J is TRBJ2-6; the D is unclear. The germline V and J ends were trimmed by 4 bases and 2 bases, with 4 bases remaining between them. This CDR3 comprises 13 residues. Germline assignment: CDR1 SGHNT and CDR2 YYREEE (reference sequence). The CDR3 loop is CASSLPGANVLTF. DNA of the CDR3: TGTGCCAGCAGCCTCCCTGGGGCCAACGTCCTGACTTTC.

This clone was seen more than once but under ten times. CDR3 sequence (DNA): TGTGCCAGCAGTTACATGGACACCTACGAGCAGTACTTC. It specifies CASSYMDTYEQYF. The gene calls are TRBV6-5 and TRBJ2-5; perhaps TRBD1 as D (5 bases). The DNA end is more similar to TRBJ2-7, so the J call may be wrong. The germline V gene encodes CDR1 MNHEY and CDR2 SVGAGI. This CDR3 has 13 amino acids.

This chain joins TRBV2 and TRBJ2-7; 7 nucleotides agree with TRBD1. CDR1 and CDR2 (germline): SNHLY, FYNNEI. J lost 4 bases, V lost 6 bases, and 12 bases had no gene match. The CDR3 is made up of 15 amino acids. The CDR3 DNA follows: TGTGCCAGCAGGGGACGAAGGGACAGCCTATACGAGCAGTACTTC. Its protein is CASRGRRDSLYEQYF.

The J gene is TRBJ2-7, the V gene TRBV20-1; D remains ambiguous. V dropped 3 bases and J dropped 4 bases, with 4 bases sitting between them. CDR1 is DFQATT and CDR2 is SNEGSKA in the germline V gene (reference sequence). The CDR3 runs to 10 residues. The CDR3 nucleotides are TGCAGTGCTAGTCTGTACGAGCAGTACTTC. Its translation: CSASLYEQYF.